The 2 T cell receptor beta chains in this list originate from one sample, sequenced in a study of blood T cell repertoires in COVID-19. Sequenced by immunoSEQ multiplex PCR; TCRdb stores in-frame clones only, minus some. This sample yields roughly 98,000 clones, of which approximately 92% are seen a single time; about 6.6% belongs to the top ten. Material for sequencing was peripheral blood. The receptors derive from a woman aged 60-70 years with active COVID-19.

The CDR3 coding sequence is TGTGCCAGCAGTGTGAGGCAGACCTGGAACACCGGGGAGCTGTTTTTT. This codes for CASSVRQTWNTGELFF. The rearrangement links TRBV2 to TRBJ2-2; D call uncertain. CDR1 SNHLY and CDR2 FYNNEI come from the germline V gene. The CDR3 totals 16 residues. The V and J ends lost 4 bases and 1 base respectively, with 13 bases between them.

V is TRBV28 and J is TRBJ1-5; perhaps TRBD1 as D (5 bases). The V gene's germline CDR1 is MDHEN and CDR2 SYDVKM. There are 13 residues in the CDR3. The V gene lost 2 bases and the J gene lost 4 bases, with 6 bases spanning the gap. The CDR3 bases are TGTGCCAGCAGTTTAAGACAGAATCAGCCCCAGCATTTT. This encodes CASSLRQNQPQHF.